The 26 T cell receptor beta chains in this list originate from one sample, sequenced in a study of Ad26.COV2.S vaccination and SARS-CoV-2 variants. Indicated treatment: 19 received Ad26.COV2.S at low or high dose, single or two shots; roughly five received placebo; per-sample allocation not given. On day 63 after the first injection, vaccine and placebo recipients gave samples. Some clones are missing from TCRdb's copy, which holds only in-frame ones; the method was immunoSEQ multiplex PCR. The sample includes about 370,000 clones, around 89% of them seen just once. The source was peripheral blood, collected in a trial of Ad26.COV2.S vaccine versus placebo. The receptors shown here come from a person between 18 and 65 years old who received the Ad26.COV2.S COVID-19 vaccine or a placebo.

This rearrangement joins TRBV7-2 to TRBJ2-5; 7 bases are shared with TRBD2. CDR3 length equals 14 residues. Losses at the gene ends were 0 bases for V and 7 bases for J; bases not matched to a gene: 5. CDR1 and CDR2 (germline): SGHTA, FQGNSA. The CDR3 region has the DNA TGTGCCAGCAGCTTAGCGGGAGGGCCCCGGACCCAGTACTTC. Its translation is CASSLAGGPRTQYF.

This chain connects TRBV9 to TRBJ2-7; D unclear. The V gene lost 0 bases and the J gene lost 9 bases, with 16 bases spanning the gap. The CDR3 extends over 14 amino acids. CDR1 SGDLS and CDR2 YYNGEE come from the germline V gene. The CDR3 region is CASSVAPETFVQYF. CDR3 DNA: TGTGCCAGCAGCGTAGCCCCGGAGACCTTCGTGCAGTACTTC.

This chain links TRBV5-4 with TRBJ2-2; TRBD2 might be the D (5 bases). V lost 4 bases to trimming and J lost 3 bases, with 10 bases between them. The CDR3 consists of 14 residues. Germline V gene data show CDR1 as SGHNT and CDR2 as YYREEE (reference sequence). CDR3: CASSPERHTGELFF. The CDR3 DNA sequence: TGTGCCAGCAGCCCCGAGCGGCACACCGGGGAGCTGTTTTTT.

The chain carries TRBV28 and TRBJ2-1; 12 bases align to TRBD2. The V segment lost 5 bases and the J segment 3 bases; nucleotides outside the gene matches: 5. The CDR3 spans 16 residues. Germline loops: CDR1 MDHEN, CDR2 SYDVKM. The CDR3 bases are TGTGCCAGCAGTCCCTTACTAGCGGGAGGCTACAATGAGCAGTTCTTC. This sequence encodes CASSPLLAGGYNEQFF.

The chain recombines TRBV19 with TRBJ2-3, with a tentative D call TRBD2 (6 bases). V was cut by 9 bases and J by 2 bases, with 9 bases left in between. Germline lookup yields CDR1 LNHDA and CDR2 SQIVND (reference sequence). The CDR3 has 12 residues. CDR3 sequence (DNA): TGTGCCAGCGGGACTTACACAGATACGCAGTATTTT. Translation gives CASGTYTDTQYF.

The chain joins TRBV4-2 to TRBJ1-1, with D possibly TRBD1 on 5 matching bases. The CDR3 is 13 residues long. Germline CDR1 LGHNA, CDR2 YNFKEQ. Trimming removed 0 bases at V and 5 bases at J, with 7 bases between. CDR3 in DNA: TGTGCCAGCAGCCAAGAAGAGGGGACTGAAGCTTTCTTT. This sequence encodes CASSQEEGTEAFF.

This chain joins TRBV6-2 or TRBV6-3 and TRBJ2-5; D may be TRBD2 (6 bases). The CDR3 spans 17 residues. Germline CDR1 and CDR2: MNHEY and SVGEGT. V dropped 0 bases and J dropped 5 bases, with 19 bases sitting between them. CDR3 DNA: TGTGCCAGCAGTTACTCCCCAGCGGGCTACGTGAGGGAGACCCAGTACTTC. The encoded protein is CASSYSPAGYVRETQYF.

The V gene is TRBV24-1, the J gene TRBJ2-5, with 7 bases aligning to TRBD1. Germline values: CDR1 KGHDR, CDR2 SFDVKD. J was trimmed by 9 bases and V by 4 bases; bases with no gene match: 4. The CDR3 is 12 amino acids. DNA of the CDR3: TGTGCCACCAGTGAGACTACAGGGGCCCAGTACTTC. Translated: CATSETTGAQYF.

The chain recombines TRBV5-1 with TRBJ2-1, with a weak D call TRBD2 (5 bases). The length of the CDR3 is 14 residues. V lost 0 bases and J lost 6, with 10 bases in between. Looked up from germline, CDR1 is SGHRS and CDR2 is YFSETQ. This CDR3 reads CASSLEASSNEQFF. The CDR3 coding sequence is TGCGCCAGCAGCTTGGAGGCTAGCAGCAATGAGCAGTTCTTC.

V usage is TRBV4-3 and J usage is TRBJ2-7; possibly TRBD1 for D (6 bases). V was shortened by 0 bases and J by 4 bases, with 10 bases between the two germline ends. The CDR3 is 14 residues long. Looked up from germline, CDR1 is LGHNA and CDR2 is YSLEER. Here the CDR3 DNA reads TGCGCCAGCAGCCAAGATCTGAGGGGGTACGAGCAGTACTTC. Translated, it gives CASSQDLRGYEQYF.

CDR3 sequence: CASSYGLAKETQYF. As DNA, the CDR3 is TGTGCCAGCAGCTACGGACTAGCGAAAGAGACCCAGTACTTC. The gene calls are TRBV3-1 (or the pseudogene TRBV3-2) and TRBJ2-5, with 9 positions matching TRBD2. Unmatched junction bases numbered 4, after V lost 5 bases and J lost 3 bases. CDR1 and CDR2 from the germline V gene are LGHDT and YNNKEL (reference sequence). The CDR3 spans 14 residues.

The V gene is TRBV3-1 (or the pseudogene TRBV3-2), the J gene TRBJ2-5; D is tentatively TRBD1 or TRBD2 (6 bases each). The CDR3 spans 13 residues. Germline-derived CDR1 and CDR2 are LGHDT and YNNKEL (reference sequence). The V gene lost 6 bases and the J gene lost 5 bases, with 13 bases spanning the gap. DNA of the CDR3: TGTGCCAGCAGACTCGGGGGCGCGGAGACCCAGTACTTC. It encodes CASRLGGAETQYF.

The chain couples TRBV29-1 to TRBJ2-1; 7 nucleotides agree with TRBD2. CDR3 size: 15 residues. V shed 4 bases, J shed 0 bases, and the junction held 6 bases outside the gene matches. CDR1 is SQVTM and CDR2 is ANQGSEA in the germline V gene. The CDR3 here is CSVGTGGSSYNEQFF. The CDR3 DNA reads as TGCAGCGTTGGCACGGGCGGGAGCTCCTACAATGAGCAGTTCTTC.

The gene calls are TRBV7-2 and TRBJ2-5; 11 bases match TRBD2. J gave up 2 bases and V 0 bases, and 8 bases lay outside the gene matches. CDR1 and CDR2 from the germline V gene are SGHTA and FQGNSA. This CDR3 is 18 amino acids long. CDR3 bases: TGTGCCAGCAGCTTAGCGCCAGGGACTAGCGGCTCTCAAGAGACCCAGTACTTC. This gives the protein CASSLAPGTSGSQETQYF.

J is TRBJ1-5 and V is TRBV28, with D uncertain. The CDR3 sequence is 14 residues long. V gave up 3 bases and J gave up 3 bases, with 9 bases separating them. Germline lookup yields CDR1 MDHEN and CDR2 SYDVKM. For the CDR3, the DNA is TGTGCCAGCAGTTTCCGAGGGTTCAATCAGCCCCAGCATTTT. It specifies CASSFRGFNQPQHF. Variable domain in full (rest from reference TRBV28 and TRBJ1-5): DVKVTQSSRYLVKRTGEKVFLECVQDMDHENMFWYRQDPGLGLRLIYFSYDVKMKEKGDIPEGYSVSREKKERFSLILESASTNQTSMYLCASSFRGFNQPQHFGDGTRLSIL.

CDR3 region: CASSQDHGETQYF. The CDR3 coding sequence is TGTGCCAGCAGCCAAGATCACGGAGAGACCCAGTACTTC. The chain couples TRBV14 to TRBJ2-5, with D unresolved. Trimming removed 0 bases from V and 4 bases from J, with 6 bases in between. There are 13 residues in the CDR3. Germline V CDR1 and CDR2: SGHDN, FVKESK.

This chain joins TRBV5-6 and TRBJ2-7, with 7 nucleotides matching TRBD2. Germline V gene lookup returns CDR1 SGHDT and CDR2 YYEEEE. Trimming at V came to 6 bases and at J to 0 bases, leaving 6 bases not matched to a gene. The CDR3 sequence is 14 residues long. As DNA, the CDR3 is TGTGCCAGCACCGAGAGCGGGAACTCCTACGAGCAGTACTTC. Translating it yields CASTESGNSYEQYF.

CDR3 in DNA: TGCGCCAGCAGCCAAGGAGTAGCCCAAGTCGGCACAGATACGCAGTATTTT. Its translation: CASSQGVAQVGTDTQYF. The chain has TRBV4-3 and TRBJ2-3; D is unclear. Germline CDR1 is LGHNA and CDR2 is YSLEER. This CDR3 is 17 amino acids long. V was pared by 1 base and J by 1 base, with 15 bases between.

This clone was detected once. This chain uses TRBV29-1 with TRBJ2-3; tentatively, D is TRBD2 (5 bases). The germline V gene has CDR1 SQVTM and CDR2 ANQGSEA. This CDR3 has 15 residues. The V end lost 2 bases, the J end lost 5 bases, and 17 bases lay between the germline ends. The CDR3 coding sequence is TGCAGCGTTGAATTGCTTCGGGAACGAGAAGATACGCAGTATTTT. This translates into CSVELLREREDTQYF.

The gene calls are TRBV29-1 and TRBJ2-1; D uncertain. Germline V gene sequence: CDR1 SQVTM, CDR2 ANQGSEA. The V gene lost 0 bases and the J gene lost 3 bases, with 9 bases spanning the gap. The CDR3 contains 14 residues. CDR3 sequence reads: CSVEDLQDYNEQFF. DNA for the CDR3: TGCAGCGTTGAAGATCTTCAGGACTACAATGAGCAGTTCTTC.

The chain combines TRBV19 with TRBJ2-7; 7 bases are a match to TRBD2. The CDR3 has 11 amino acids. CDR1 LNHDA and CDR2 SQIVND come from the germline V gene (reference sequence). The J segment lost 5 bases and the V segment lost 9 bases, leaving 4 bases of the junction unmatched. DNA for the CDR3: TGTGCCAGCGGGGGGTTCAACGAGCAGTACTTC. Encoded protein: CASGGFNEQYF.

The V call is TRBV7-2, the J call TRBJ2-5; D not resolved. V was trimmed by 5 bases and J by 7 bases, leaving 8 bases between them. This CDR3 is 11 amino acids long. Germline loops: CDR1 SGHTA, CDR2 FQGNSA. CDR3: CASSLSRTQYF. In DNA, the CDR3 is TGTGCCAGCAGCCTGTCGAGGACCCAGTACTTC.

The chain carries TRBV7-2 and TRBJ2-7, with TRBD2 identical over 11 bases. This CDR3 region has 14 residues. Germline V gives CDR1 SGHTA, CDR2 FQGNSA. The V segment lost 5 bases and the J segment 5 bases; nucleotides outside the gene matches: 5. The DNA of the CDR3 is TGTGCCAGCAGCCTAACTAGCGGGAGACACGAGCAGTACTTC. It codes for CASSLTSGRHEQYF.

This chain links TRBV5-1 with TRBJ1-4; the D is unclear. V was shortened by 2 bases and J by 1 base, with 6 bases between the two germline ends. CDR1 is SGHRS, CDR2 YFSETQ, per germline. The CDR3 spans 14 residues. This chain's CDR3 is CASSLSITNEKLFF. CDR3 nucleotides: TGCGCCAGCAGCTTAAGTATAACTAATGAAAAACTGTTTTTT.

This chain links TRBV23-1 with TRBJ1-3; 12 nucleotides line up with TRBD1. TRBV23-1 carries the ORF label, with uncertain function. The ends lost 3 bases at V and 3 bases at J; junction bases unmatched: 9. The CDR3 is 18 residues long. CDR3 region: CASSHHRDRGLGGNTIYF. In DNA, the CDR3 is TGCGCCAGCAGTCACCACCGGGACAGGGGGCTTGGTGGAAACACCATATATTTT.

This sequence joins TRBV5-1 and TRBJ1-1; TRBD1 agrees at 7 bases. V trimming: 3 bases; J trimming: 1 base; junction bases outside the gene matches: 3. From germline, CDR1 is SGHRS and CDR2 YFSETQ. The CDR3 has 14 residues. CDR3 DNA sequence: TGCGCCAGCAGCTCTACAGGGGCGAACACTGAAGCTTTCTTT. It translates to CASSSTGANTEAFF.